This T cell receptor beta chain was recorded in a study of blood T cells in healthy people across ages. Study-level background: About one barcoded beta molecule per two T cells was the capture yield of template switching. Findings and limits, study-wide: Greater diversity and more naive CD4+ cells were seen in long-lived donors than in aged donors. Significant beta diversity loss was already apparent by age 40, declining roughly linearly.

Germline V lookup: CDR1 SGHRS, CDR2 YFSETQ. V was clipped by 7 bases and J by 2 bases, with 16 bases between them. This CDR3 has 14 amino acids. About this clonotype itself: Its antigen remains unknown.

Primers used in a second PCR of about 7 to 12 cycles were a sample-barcoded 5' primer and a J-beta primer mix. Every cDNA was tagged by a template-switch adaptor with 12 random nucleotides. TCRdb re-called the 5' RACE reads through MiXCR, storing one row per CDR3 protein. Of about 900,000 distinct CDR3 sequences in the sample, around 49% are singletons; the top ten hold around an eighth. This sequence joins TRBV5-1 and TRBJ2-7, with a possible D match to TRBD1 (6 bases). The clonotype comes from a man aged 25-40 years in good health. The material sequenced was blood. The CDR3 sequence is CASESGDRPYEQYF. The DNA for the CDR3 is TGCGCCAGCGAATCCGGAGACAGGCCCTACGAGCAGTACTTC.